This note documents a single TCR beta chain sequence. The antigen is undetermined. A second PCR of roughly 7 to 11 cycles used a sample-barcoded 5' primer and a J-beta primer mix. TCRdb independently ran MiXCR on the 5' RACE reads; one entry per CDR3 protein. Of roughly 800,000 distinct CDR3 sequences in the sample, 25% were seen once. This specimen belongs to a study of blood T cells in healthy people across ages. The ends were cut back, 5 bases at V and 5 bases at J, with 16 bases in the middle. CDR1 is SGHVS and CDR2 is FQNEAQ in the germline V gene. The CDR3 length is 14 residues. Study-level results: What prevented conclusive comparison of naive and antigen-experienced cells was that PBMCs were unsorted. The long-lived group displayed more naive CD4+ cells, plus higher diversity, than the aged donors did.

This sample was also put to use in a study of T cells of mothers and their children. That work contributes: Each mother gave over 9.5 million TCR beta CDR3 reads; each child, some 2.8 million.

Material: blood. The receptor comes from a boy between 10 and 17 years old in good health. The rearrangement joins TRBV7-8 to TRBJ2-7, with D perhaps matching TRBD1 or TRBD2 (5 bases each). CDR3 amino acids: CASSPGAVSDEQYF. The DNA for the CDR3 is TGTGCCAGCAGCCCCGGGGCCGTGTCGGACGAGCAGTACTTC.